This T cell receptor (beta chain) was sequenced for a study of control samples from healthy donors and cancer patients. The CDR3 loop spans 11 amino acids. With 4 bases removed from V and 3 bases from J, the gap between germline ends came to 3 bases. The method was immunoSEQ multiplex PCR; TCRdb's version includes in-frame clones alone and lacks a portion of them. The table records approximately 140,000 clones, roughly nine tenths of them present only once. This TCR was recovered from a man younger than 30 in good health. The source material was blood. The chain recombines TRBV12-3 or TRBV12-4 with TRBJ1-1; no clear D gene. The CDR3 is CASSWDTEAFF. The CDR3 bases are TGTGCCAGCAGTTGGGACACTGAAGCTTTCTTT.